Detailed here is one T cell receptor (beta chain). What it binds is not known. These data are taken from a study of T cell responses to AZD1222 COVID-19 vaccine. Germline values: CDR1 SEHNR, CDR2 FQNEAQ (reference sequence). CDR3 length: 15 residues. The trim removed 3 bases at V and 6 bases at J, leaving 7 bases unmatched. Study observations and caveats: The CD4 TCRs associated with vaccination extended across spike and predominated at 160-218 and 743-854. An increase in Spike-specific TCR breadth and depth was observed after two AZD1222 doses. Recipients of AZD1222 seropositive at baseline numbered only five or six.

Produced via immunoSEQ multiplex PCR; TCRdb's table is partial and in-frame only. The sample consists of 200,000 or so clones, around 86% of them appearing once. The sample here was peripheral blood, taken on day 0 of MenACWY control vaccination. The clonotype was recovered from an adult in good health. The chain recombines TRBV7-9 with TRBJ2-1; 8 bases line up with TRBD2. The CDR3: CASSFITGGLNEQFF. DNA of the CDR3: TGTGCCAGCAGCTTCATTACGGGGGGGCTCAATGAGCAGTTCTTC.